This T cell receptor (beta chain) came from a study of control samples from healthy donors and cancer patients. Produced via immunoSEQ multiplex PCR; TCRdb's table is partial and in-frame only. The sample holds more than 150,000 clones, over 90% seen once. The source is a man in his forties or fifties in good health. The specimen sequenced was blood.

CDR3 residues: CASIGVAGDSSTDTQYF. The CDR3 nucleotides read TGTGCCAGTATTGGAGTCGCCGGGGATTCTAGCACAGATACGCAGTATTTT. The chain couples TRBV19 to TRBJ2-3; D is possibly TRBD2 (5 bases). This CDR3 is built from 17 residues. Germline V gene data show CDR1 as LNHDA and CDR2 as SQIVND (reference sequence). The V and J ends lost 7 bases and 0 bases respectively, with 20 bases between them.